The 18 T cell receptor beta chains given below trace back to one sample, sequenced in a study of blood T cell repertoires in COVID-19. Some clones are missing from TCRdb's copy, which holds only in-frame ones; the method was immunoSEQ multiplex PCR. The data show tens of thousands of clones, over 70% seen once. Sequencing was carried out using peripheral blood. The receptor source for this set is a man aged 50 to 60 with active COVID-19.

The genes are TRBV7-2 and TRBJ1-2; 7 nucleotides line up with TRBD1. Germline loops: CDR1 SGHTA, CDR2 FQGNSA. The CDR3 length is 11 residues. V trimming: 5 bases; J trimming: 8 bases; junction bases outside the gene matches: 2. CDR3 bases: TGTGCCAGCAGCCCCAGGGGGGGCTACACCTTC. It is translated as CASSPRGGYTF.

The chain carries TRBV6-2 or TRBV6-3 and TRBJ2-4; 8 positions match TRBD2. Losses at the gene ends were 4 bases for V and 4 bases for J; bases not matched to a gene: 0. This CDR3 region has 13 residues. Germline CDR1 reads MNHEY; CDR2 reads SVGEGT. The CDR3 sequence is CASSLAGKNIQYF. CDR3 bases: TGTGCCAGCAGTTTAGCGGGGAAAAACATTCAGTACTTC.

The rearrangement uses TRBV9 and TRBJ1-2; TRBD1 agrees at 9 bases. This CDR3 region has 15 residues. J gave up 3 bases and V 3 bases, and 6 bases lay outside the gene matches. In germline, CDR1 is SGDLS, CDR2 YYNGEE. The CDR3 protein is CASSGKGQGDYGYTF. CDR3 nucleotide sequence: TGTGCCAGCAGCGGGAAGGGACAGGGCGACTATGGCTACACCTTC.

In this sample, this clone turned up a few times. The rearrangement joins TRBV10-1 to TRBJ1-1; TRBD1 aligns across 7 bases. Trimming removed 8 bases from V and 5 bases from J; junction bases left unmatched: 8. The CDR3 covers 13 residues. Germline CDR1 is WNHNN and CDR2 is SYGVQD (reference sequence). CDR3 residues: CASAADRATEAFF. The CDR3 nucleotides read TGCGCCAGCGCCGCAGACAGGGCTACTGAAGCTTTCTTT.

The V call is TRBV7-9, the J call TRBJ2-3; TRBD1 is a possible D gene (6 bases). Germline CDR1 is SEHNR and CDR2 is FQNEAQ (reference sequence). The V and J ends lost 6 bases and 2 bases respectively, with 9 bases between them. This CDR3 region has 13 residues. The CDR3 sequence: CASRTGLTDTQYF. DNA for the CDR3: TGTGCCAGCAGGACAGGCCTCACAGATACGCAGTATTTT.

This chain connects TRBV11-2 to TRBJ1-1; 9 bases fit TRBD1. The CDR3 runs to 13 residues. V trimming: 1 base; J trimming: 6 bases; junction bases outside the gene matches: 0. In germline, CDR1 is SGHAT, CDR2 FQNNGV. The CDR3 DNA is TGTGCCAGCAGCTTAGGACAGGGGGCTGAAGCTTTCTTT. Amino acids: CASSLGQGAEAFF.

This chain joins TRBV4-3 and TRBJ2-7; the D is unclear. There are 12 residues in the CDR3. Deletions cut 1 base from V and 4 bases from J, with 5 bases between. The germline CDR1 and CDR2 sequences are LGHNA and YSLEER. The CDR3 reads CASSQARYEQYF. CDR3 sequence (DNA): TGCGCCAGCAGCCAAGCTAGGTACGAGCAGTACTTC.

This sequence joins TRBV20-1 and TRBJ1-2; 7 bases line up with TRBD1. With V trimmed by 5 bases and J by 7 bases, 4 bases remained unmatched. Per the germline V gene, CDR1 is DFQATT and CDR2 is SNEGSKA (reference sequence). This CDR3 comprises 11 residues. The CDR3 spells CSASTGTGYTF. The DNA of the CDR3 is TGCAGTGCTTCGACAGGGACTGGCTACACCTTC.

The CDR3 DNA follows: TGTGCCAGCAGTCCGGGACAGGCAAACACTGAAGCTTTCTTT. Its translation: CASSPGQANTEAFF. The J gene is TRBJ1-1, the V gene TRBV7-3; TRBD1 aligns across 8 bases. Germline lookup yields CDR1 SGHTA and CDR2 FQGTGA. The V gene end was trimmed by 6 bases and the J gene end by 2 bases; junction bases not matched to a gene: 5. The CDR3 has 14 amino acids. The whole variable domain, filled in from reference TRBV7-3 and TRBJ1-1, reads GAGVSQTPSNKVTEKGKYVELRCDPISGHTALYWYRQSLGQGPEFLIYFQGTGAADDSGLPNDRFFAVRPEGSVSTLKIQRTERGDSAVYLCASSPGQANTEAFFGQGTRLTVV.

J is TRBJ2-1 and V is TRBV11-2, with TRBD2 matching 12 bases. The CDR3 is 16 amino acids. Germline V lookup: CDR1 SGHAT, CDR2 FQNNGV. After removal of 3 bases from V and 2 bases from J, the junction contained 2 bases not matched to a gene. CDR3 loop: CASSFLAGGTYNEQFF. Written as DNA, the CDR3 is TGTGCCAGCAGCTTCCTAGCGGGGGGGACCTACAATGAGCAGTTCTTC.

V and J are TRBV5-5 and TRBJ2-5, with 8 bases identical to TRBD1. Losses at the gene ends were 2 bases for V and 1 base for J; bases not matched to a gene: 4. There are 15 residues in the CDR3. Germline V lookup: CDR1 SGHKS, CDR2 YYEKEE (reference sequence). This CDR3 is CASSFRTGFQETQYF. CDR3 coding DNA: TGTGCCAGCAGCTTTAGGACAGGGTTCCAAGAGACCCAGTACTTC.

The rearrangement uses TRBV28 and TRBJ1-2; D is possibly TRBD1 (6 bases). V lost 2 bases to trimming and J lost 4 bases, with 8 bases between them. CDR3 length: 13 residues. CDR1 is MDHEN, CDR2 SYDVKM, per germline. As DNA, the CDR3 is TGTGCCAGCAGTTTAGGGACACCCTATGGCTACACCTTC. It encodes CASSLGTPYGYTF.

This clone was seen once. The chain employs TRBV24-1 and TRBJ1-5, with a weak D call TRBD1 (5 bases). Germline values: CDR1 KGHDR, CDR2 SFDVKD. The CDR3 covers 15 residues. The germline V and J ends were trimmed by 3 bases and 7 bases, with 15 bases remaining between them. The DNA for the CDR3 is TGTGCCACCAGTGATCGGGGGGGTGTTGGGCAGCCCCAGCATTTT. This codes for CATSDRGGVGQPQHF.

The rearrangement uses TRBV27 and TRBJ2-5, with D uncertain. V gave up 2 bases and J gave up 9 bases, with 13 bases separating them. This CDR3 has 13 amino acids. The V gene's germline CDR1 is MNHEY and CDR2 SMNVEV (reference sequence). In DNA, the CDR3 is TGTGCCAGCAGTTTAGGGCCGCCTGTGTCCCAGTACTTC. It yields the protein CASSLGPPVSQYF.

V and J are TRBV9 and TRBJ1-1; D may be TRBD1 (5 bases). Per the germline V gene, CDR1 is SGDLS and CDR2 is YYNGEE. The CDR3 extends over 14 amino acids. Between the trimmed V and J ends, which lost 0 bases and 4 bases, there was a span of 10 bases. The CDR3 here is CASSVGGVSTEAFF. Written as DNA, the CDR3 is TGTGCCAGCAGCGTAGGGGGGGTGAGCACTGAAGCTTTCTTT. The full variable domain, completed using reference TRBV9 and TRBJ1-1, is DSGVTQTPKHLITATGQRVTLRCSPRSGDLSVYWYQQSLDQGLQFLIQYYNGEERAKGNILERFSAQQFPDLHSELNLSSLELGDSALYFCASSVGGVSTEAFFGQGTRLTVV.

This chain joins TRBV18 and TRBJ1-1, with 7 nucleotides matching TRBD1. The CDR3 totals 13 residues. In germline, CDR1 is KGHSH, CDR2 LQKENI. The trim removed 6 bases at V and 3 bases at J, leaving 4 bases unmatched. CDR3 amino acids: CASSRQGDTEAFF. CDR3 coding DNA: TGTGCCAGCTCGCGCCAGGGGGACACTGAAGCTTTCTTT.

The chain joins TRBV28 to TRBJ1-2, with 9 nucleotides matching TRBD1. Germline CDR1 and CDR2: MDHEN and SYDVKM. V was pared by 7 bases and J by 5 bases, with 11 bases of the junction left unmatched. The CDR3 is 15 amino acids. CDR3 coding DNA: TGTGCCAGCATCTATCGGGGACAGGGACGATATGGCTACACCTTC. Its translation is CASIYRGQGRYGYTF.

The chain links TRBV29-1 to TRBJ2-5; 8 nucleotides line up with TRBD1. Trimming removed 1 base from V and 5 bases from J; junction bases left unmatched: 3. Germline CDR1 reads SQVTM; CDR2 reads ANQGSEA. This CDR3 region has 13 residues. This CDR3 is CSVEANRGETQYF. DNA of the CDR3: TGCAGCGTTGAAGCAAACAGGGGGGAGACCCAGTACTTC.